A selection of T cell receptor beta chains follows, all from one sample in a study of Ad26.COV2.S vaccination and SARS-CoV-2 variants. Profiled with immunoSEQ multiplex PCR; TCRdb holds only in-frame clones, not every one. In the table there are more than 350,000 clones, over 75% of which are singletons. The input for sequencing was peripheral blood, taken in a trial of Ad26.COV2.S vaccine versus placebo. Receptors were obtained from a person aged 18 to 59 who received the Ad26.COV2.S COVID-19 vaccine or a placebo. The CDR3 runs from the conserved cysteine through the conserved F or W. Fields, in order: V gene, D gene, CDR3 length, clone size, J gene, CDR3 DNA, CDR3 protein. The D gene is left open where the match is weak. Some rows mark clone size as missing; the rest say once, few, many or name a class of expanded clone.

TRBV6-5	.	14	.	TRBJ1-4	TGTGCCAGCAGAAGTCAGGGGACTAATGAAAAACTGTTTTTT	CASRSQGTNEKLFF
TRBV18	.	15	.	TRBJ1-1	TGTGCCAGCTCACTCAACAGGGTCCCTAACACTGAAGCTTTCTTT	CASSLNRVPNTEAFF
TRBV30	TRBD1	13	.	TRBJ2-1	TGTGCCTGGAGTCGGGACAGGGAAAGCGGGCTGTTCTTC	CAWSRDRESGLFF
TRBV5-4	TRBD2	15	.	TRBJ2-3	TGTGCCAGCAGCCAAGGACTAGCGGGCACAGATACGCAGTATTTT	CASSQGLAGTDTQYF
TRBV6-5	TRBD1	15	once	TRBJ2-1	TGTGCCAGCACGGGGACAGGGGGCTCCTACAATGAGCAGTTCTTC	CASTGTGGSYNEQFF
TRBV4-3	TRBD2	16	.	TRBJ2-7	TGCGCCAGCAGCCAAGATCGACTAGCGACCGCCTACGAGCAGTACTTC	CASSQDRLATAYEQYF
TRBV6-5	.	12	.	TRBJ1-2	TGTGCCAGCAGGGCAGACGGCTATGGCTACACCTTC	CASRADGYGYTF
TRBV10-3	.	12	.	TRBJ2-5	TGTGCCATCAGTGCGATGGGGGAGACCCAGTACTTC	CAISAMGETQYF
TRBV6-2/TRBV6-3	TRBD2	19	.	TRBJ2-1	TGTGCCAGCAGTTTCGAACTAGCGGGAGGGCATAGCTCCTACAATGAGCAGTTCTTC	CASSFELAGGHSSYNEQFF
TRBV9	TRBD2	16	.	TRBJ2-3	TGTGCCAGCAGCGTAGCTAGCGGACTCCGCACAGATACGCAGTATTTT	CASSVASGLRTDTQYF
TRBV5-4	.	15	.	TRBJ2-7	TGTGCCAGCAGCCCAGGAGGTAGGGACTCCTACGAGCAGTACTTC	CASSPGGRDSYEQYF
TRBV2	.	14	.	TRBJ1-5	TGTGCCAGCAGTGAAGTGTCTCCCAATCAGCCCCAGCATTTT	CASSEVSPNQPQHF
TRBV7-2	TRBD1	15	.	TRBJ1-2	TGTGCCAGCAGCTTAGCGCGCGCAGGGGGCTATGGCTACACCTTC	CASSLARAGGYGYTF
TRBV5-1	TRBD2	16	.	TRBJ2-1	TGCGCCAGCAGCCCGGTAGCGGGAGTGGCCCCTTTTGAGCAGTTCTTC	CASSPVAGVAPFEQFF
TRBV14	.	15	.	TRBJ1-1	TGTGCCAGCAGCCTCGATTCCCGACTGGACACTGAAGCTTTCTTT	CASSLDSRLDTEAFF
TRBV6-6	TRBD1	14	.	TRBJ1-1	TGTGCCAGCAGTACCGGGACAGGGGGCACTGAAGCTTTCTTT	CASSTGTGGTEAFF
TRBV24-1	.	13	.	TRBJ2-1	TGTGCCACCAGTGATTCGGACTACAATGAGCAGTTCTTC	CATSDSDYNEQFF
TRBV18	.	15	.	TRBJ1-3	TGTGCCAGCTCACCACTTACGAGTCCTGGAAACACCATATATTTT	CASSPLTSPGNTIYF
TRBV3-1/TRBV3-2	.	13	once	TRBJ2-5	TGTGCCAGCAGCTCCCCCCGAAGAGAGACCCAGTACTTC	CASSSPRRETQYF
TRBV7-3	TRBD2	15	.	TRBJ2-1	TGTGCCAGCAGCAACTCGGGGGTAGCGGGTGCTGAGCAGTTCTTC	CASSNSGVAGAEQFF
TRBV7-9	.	15	.	TRBJ2-6	TGTGCCAGCAGCTCGACGGCCGCTGGGGCCAACGTCCTGACTTTC	CASSSTAAGANVLTF
TRBV11-1	.	13	once	TRBJ2-2	TGTGCCAGCAGCTTCGGAGTCACCGGGGAGCTGTTTTTT	CASSFGVTGELFF
TRBV27	TRBD2	15	.	TRBJ2-3	TGTGCCAGCAGTTTCTATGCGGGAGCCGCAGATACGCAGTATTTT	CASSFYAGAADTQYF
TRBV19	.	12	.	TRBJ1-3	TGTGCCAGTAGCCCCCTTGGAAACACCATATATTTT	CASSPLGNTIYF
TRBV24-1	.	14	.	TRBJ2-2	TGTGCCACCAGTGATGGACAGAACACCGGGGAGCTGTTTTTT	CATSDGQNTGELFF
TRBV6-5	.	14	.	TRBJ2-5	TGTGCCAGCAGCAACTGGGACTCTAAAGAGACCCAGTACTTC	CASSNWDSKETQYF
TRBV6-5	.	15	.	TRBJ1-1	TGTGCCAGCAGTTACAGGTCGGCACCAAACACTGAAGCTTTCTTT	CASSYRSAPNTEAFF
TRBV11-3	.	13	.	TRBJ2-6	TGTGCCAGCAGCTTTTCTGGGGCCAACGTCCTGACTTTC	CASSFSGANVLTF
TRBV7-2	TRBD2	14	.	TRBJ2-5	TGTGCCAGCAGCCCATCACTAGCGGAGGAGACCCAGTACTTC	CASSPSLAEETQYF
TRBV2	.	15	.	TRBJ2-7	TGTGCCAGCAGTGAAACCGGGACACCGGATTACGAGCAGTACTTC	CASSETGTPDYEQYF
TRBV4-1	TRBD1	18	.	TRBJ2-4	TGCGCCAGCAGCCAAGAGCCATCGGGACAGGGAGCCAAAAACATTCAGTACTTC	CASSQEPSGQGAKNIQYF
TRBV6-6	.	14	.	TRBJ1-5	TGTGCCAGCAGTCTGCAGGTCGCCAATCAGCCCCAGCATTTT	CASSLQVANQPQHF
TRBV3-1/TRBV3-2	.	16	.	TRBJ1-4	TGTGCCAGCAGCCTCGAGGGCGGAACAACTAATGAAAAACTGTTTTTT	CASSLEGGTTNEKLFF
TRBV20-1	.	15	.	TRBJ2-6	TGCAGTGCTAGTTGGATATCCTCTGGGGCCAACGTCCTGACTTTC	CSASWISSGANVLTF
TRBV30	.	11	.	TRBJ2-1	TGTGCCCTTGGGGGGTACAATGAGCAGTTCTTC	CALGGYNEQFF
TRBV29-1	TRBD2	18	.	TRBJ2-2	TGCAGCCCCCTCGGGGGGCGCGGGAGGGCCATTCGTACCGGGGAGCTGTTTTTT	CSPLGGRGRAIRTGELFF
TRBV5-4	.	14	.	TRBJ1-1	TGTGCCAGCAGCGATTGGGACTCGAACACTGAAGCTTTCTTT	CASSDWDSNTEAFF
TRBV6-2/TRBV6-3	TRBD2	15	.	TRBJ2-7	TGTGCCAGCAGTTACAGGAGTACTAGCGGGTACGAGCAGTACTTC	CASSYRSTSGYEQYF
TRBV11-2	TRBD2	15	.	TRBJ2-1	TGTGCCAGCAGCTTAATACTAGCGGGATTCAATGAGCAGTTCTTC	CASSLILAGFNEQFF
TRBV6-5	.	16	.	TRBJ1-2	TGTGCCAGCAGTTACTCCGTCTCCGCCCAGGGTAATGGCTACACCTTC	CASSYSVSAQGNGYTF
TRBV7-3	.	16	once	TRBJ2-1	TGTGCCAGCACCTTCAACCAGCCCGGTTCCTACAATGAGCAGTTCTTC	CASTFNQPGSYNEQFF
TRBV27	TRBD2	16	.	TRBJ2-7	TGTGCCAGCAGTCCAATATCTGGACTAGCGGGAGAGACGAGGTACTTC	CASSPISGLAGETRYF
TRBV6-5	.	12	.	TRBJ2-1	TGTGCCAGCAGTTACGGAGGGCGGGAGCAGTTCTTC	CASSYGGREQFF
TRBV4-3	TRBD1	15	.	TRBJ1-5	TGCGCCAGCAGCCAAGACCAGGGGGCCGGTCAGCCCCAGCATTTT	CASSQDQGAGQPQHF
TRBV11-2	.	14	.	TRBJ2-7	TGTGCCAGCAGCTCGATGCAGGGAACCTACGAGCAGTACTTC	CASSSMQGTYEQYF
TRBV6-2/TRBV6-3	.	11	.	TRBJ1-2	TGTGCCAGCAGTTCTGTCTTAGGCTACACCTTC	CASSSVLGYTF
TRBV28	.	12	.	TRBJ1-1	TGTGCCAGCAGTTTGGGCAGAAAGCGAGCTTTCTTT	CASSLGRKRAFF
TRBV19	TRBD1	14	.	TRBJ2-3	TGTGCCAGTTCAGGCAGGGGGCGTGAAGATACGCAGTATTTT	CASSGRGREDTQYF
TRBV9	.	11	.	TRBJ2-1	TGTGCCAGCAGCGTAGCTAATGAGCAGTTCTTC	CASSVANEQFF
TRBV27	.	14	.	TRBJ2-7	TGTGCCAGCAGTTTAAGTCTCGGAGGCTACGAGCAGTACTTC	CASSLSLGGYEQYF
TRBV9	.	14	.	TRBJ2-7	TGTGCCAGCAGCGTAGCCCCAGGGGACTACGAGCAGTACTTC	CASSVAPGDYEQYF